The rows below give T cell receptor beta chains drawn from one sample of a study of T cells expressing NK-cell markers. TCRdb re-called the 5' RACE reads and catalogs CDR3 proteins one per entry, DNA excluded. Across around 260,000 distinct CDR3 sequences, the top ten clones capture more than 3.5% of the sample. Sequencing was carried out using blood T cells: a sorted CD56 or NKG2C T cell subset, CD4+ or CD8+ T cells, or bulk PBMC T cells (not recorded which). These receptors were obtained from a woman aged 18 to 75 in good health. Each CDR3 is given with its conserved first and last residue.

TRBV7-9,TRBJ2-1,CASSPGGLLSYNEQFF
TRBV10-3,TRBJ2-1,CAISQRGGDNEQFF
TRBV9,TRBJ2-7,CASSPAAGGGAYEQYF
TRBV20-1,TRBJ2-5,CSARGDQETQYF
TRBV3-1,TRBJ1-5,CASSQGGNNQPQHF
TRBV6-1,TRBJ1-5,CAITDRGSNQPQHF
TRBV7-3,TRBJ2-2,CASSLVAGSNTGELFF
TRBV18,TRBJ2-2,CASSPPQGKTGELFF
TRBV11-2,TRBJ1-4,CASSLGVVNEKLFF
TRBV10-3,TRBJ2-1,CAAGVLNEQFF
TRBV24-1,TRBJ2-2,CATSDRSLDTGELFF
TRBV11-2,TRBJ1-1,CASSLASSGNTEAFF
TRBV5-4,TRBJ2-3,CASSPGTGSYTQYF
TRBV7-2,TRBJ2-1,CASSLSGRPPGEQFF
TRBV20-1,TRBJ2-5,CSARASGRALETQYF
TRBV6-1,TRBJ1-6,CAGNREGTTDSPLHF
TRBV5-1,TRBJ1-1,CASSLALAGNTEAFF
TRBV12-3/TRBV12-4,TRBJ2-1,CAISGPRRFGGYNEQFF
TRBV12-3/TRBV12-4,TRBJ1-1,CASSFRAGTNTEAFF
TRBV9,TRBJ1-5,CASSVTDRGNQPQHF
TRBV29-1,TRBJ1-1,CSVRRGITEAFF
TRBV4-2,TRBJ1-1,CASSQDVRGQGDTEAFF
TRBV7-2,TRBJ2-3,CASSSRMSSTDTQYF
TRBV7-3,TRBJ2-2,CASSPTVTGELFF
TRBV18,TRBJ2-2,CASSGDGANTGQLFF
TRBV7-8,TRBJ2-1,CASSQEGASYNEQFF
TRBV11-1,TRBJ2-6,CASSLRTGELPGANVLTF
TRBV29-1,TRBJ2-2,CSVPRGSGPGELFF
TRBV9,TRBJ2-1,CASSVATGTTFGTEQFF
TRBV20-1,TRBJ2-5,CSVKRGQETQYF
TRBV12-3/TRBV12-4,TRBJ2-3,CASSLMAGGTDTQYF
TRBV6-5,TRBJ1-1,CASSYSWRGETEAFF
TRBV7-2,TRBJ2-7,CASSLGRKQTYEQYF
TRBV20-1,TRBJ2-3,CSARRTGSPDTQYF
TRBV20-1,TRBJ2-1,CSARWTLTGDNEQFF